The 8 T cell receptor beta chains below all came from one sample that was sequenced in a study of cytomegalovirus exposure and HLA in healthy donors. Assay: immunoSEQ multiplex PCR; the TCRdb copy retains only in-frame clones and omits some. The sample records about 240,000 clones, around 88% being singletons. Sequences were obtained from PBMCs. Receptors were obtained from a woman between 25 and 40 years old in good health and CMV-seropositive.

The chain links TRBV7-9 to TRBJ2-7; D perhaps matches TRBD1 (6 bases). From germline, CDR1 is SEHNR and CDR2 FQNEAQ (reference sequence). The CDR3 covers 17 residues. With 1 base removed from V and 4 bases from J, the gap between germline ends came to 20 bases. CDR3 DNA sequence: TGTGCCAGCAGCTTAGGGGCCAGTGGCAGGGGTGGGTACGAGCAGTACTTC. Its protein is CASSLGASGRGGYEQYF.

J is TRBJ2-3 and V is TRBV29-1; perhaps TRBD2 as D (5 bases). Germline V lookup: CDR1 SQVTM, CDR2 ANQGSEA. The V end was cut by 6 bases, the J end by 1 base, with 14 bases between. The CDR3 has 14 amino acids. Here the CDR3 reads CSVASRLRTDTQYF. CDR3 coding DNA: TGCAGCGTCGCTAGCAGACTACGCACAGATACGCAGTATTTT.

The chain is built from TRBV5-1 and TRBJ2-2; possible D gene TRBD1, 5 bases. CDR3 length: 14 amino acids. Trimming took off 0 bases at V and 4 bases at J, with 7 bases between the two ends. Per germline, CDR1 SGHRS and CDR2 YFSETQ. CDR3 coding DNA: TGCGCCAGCAGCTTGGATGGGGCCACCGGGGAGCTGTTTTTT. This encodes CASSLDGATGELFF. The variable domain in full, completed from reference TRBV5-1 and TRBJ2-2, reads KAGVTQTPRYLIKTRGQQVTLSCSPISGHRSVSWYQQTPGQGLQFLFEYFSETQRNKGNFPGRFSGRQFSNSRSEMNVSTLELGDSALYLCASSLDGATGELFFGEGSRLTVL.

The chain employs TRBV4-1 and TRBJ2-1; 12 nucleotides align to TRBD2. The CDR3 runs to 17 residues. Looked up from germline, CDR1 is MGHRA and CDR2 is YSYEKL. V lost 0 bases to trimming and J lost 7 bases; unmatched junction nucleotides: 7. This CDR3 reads CASSQDRLAGDNNEQFF. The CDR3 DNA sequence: TGCGCCAGCAGCCAAGACAGACTAGCGGGAGATAATAATGAGCAGTTCTTC.

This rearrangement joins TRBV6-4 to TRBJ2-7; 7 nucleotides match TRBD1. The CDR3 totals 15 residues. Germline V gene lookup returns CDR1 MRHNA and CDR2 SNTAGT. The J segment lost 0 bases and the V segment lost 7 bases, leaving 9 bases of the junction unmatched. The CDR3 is CASNCRDSISYEQYF. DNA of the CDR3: TGTGCCAGCAATTGCCGGGACAGTATCTCCTACGAGCAGTACTTC.

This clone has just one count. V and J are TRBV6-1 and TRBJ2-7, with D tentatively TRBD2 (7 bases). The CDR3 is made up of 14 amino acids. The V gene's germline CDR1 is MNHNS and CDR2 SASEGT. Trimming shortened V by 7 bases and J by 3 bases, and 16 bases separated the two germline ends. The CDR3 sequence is CASTPGGGLYEQYF. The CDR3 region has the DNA TGTGCCAGCACCCCTGGGGGGGGGCTCTACGAGCAGTACTTC.

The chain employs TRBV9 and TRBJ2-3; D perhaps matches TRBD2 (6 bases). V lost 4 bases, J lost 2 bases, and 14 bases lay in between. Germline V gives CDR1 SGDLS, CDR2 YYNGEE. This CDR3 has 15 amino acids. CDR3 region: CASSQRLGDTDTQYF. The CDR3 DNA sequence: TGTGCCAGCAGCCAAAGACTAGGGGACACAGATACGCAGTATTTT. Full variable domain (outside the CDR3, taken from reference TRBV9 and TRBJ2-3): DSGVTQTPKHLITATGQRVTLRCSPRSGDLSVYWYQQSLDQGLQFLIQYYNGEERAKGNILERFSAQQFPDLHSELNLSSLELGDSALYFCASSQRLGDTDTQYFGPGTRLTVL.

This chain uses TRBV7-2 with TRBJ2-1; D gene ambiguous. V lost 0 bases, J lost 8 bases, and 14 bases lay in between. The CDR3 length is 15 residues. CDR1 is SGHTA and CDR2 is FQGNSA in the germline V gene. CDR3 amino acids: CASSLAWFSVDEQFF. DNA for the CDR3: TGTGCCAGCAGCTTAGCCTGGTTTTCGGTTGATGAGCAGTTCTTC. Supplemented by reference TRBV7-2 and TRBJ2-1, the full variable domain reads GAGVSQSPSNKVTEKGKDVELRCDPISGHTALYWYRQSLGQGLEFLIYFQGNSAPDKSGLPSDRFSAERTGGSVSTLTIQRTQQEDSAVYLCASSLAWFSVDEQFFGPGTRLTVL.